The clone carrying this T cell receptor (beta chain) appeared a few times. This entry comes from a study of blood T cells in healthy people across ages. Through a sample-barcoded 5' primer and a J-beta primer mix, a second PCR was run for roughly 6 to 11 cycles. TCRdb reprocessed the 5' RACE reads with MiXCR, giving one entry per CDR3 protein. In the table there are 540,000 or so distinct CDR3 sequences, under 30% of which are singletons. The CDR3 contains 15 residues. Germline loops: CDR1 SEHNR, CDR2 FQNEAQ (reference sequence). J lost 5 bases, V lost 4 bases, and 6 bases had no gene match. These data were also filed under a second study, of T cells of mothers and their children.

V usage is TRBV7-9 and J usage is TRBJ2-1; 9 nucleotides match TRBD2. Sequences were obtained from blood. This TCR came from a boy younger than 18 in good health. The CDR3 loop reads CASSSGGGGDNEQFF. CDR3 nucleotide sequence: TGTGCCAGCAGCTCGGGGGGCGGGGGGGACAATGAGCAGTTCTTC. The full variable domain, its missing parts supplied by reference TRBV7-9 and TRBJ2-1, is DTGVSQNPRHKITKRGQNVTFRCDPISEHNRLYWYRQTLGQGPEFLTYFQNEAQLEKSRLLSDRFSAERPKGSFSTLEIQRTEQGDSAMYLCASSSGGGGDNEQFFGPGTRLTVL.